Below, 18 T cell receptor beta chains from the same sample are listed, as sequenced in a study of CD8+ T cells in alopecia areata. The sequencing template was cDNA reverse transcribed from extracted RNA. TCRdb keeps only in-frame clones here, not all; method: immunoSEQ multiplex PCR. The table has around 250,000 clones, roughly two thirds seen once. The sample was CD4+ T cells sorted from blood, taken at week 0. The receptors shown here come from a human donor with alopecia areata.

The chain recombines TRBV7-9 with TRBJ1-2; 9 nucleotides agree with TRBD1. The ends lost 4 bases at V and 3 bases at J; junction bases unmatched: 3. Germline V CDR1 and CDR2: SEHNR, FQNEAQ (reference sequence). This CDR3 is built from 14 residues. The CDR3, as DNA: TGTGCCAGCAGCTCCGGGACAGGGCACTATGGCTACACCTTC. The encoded protein is CASSSGTGHYGYTF.

J is TRBJ2-2 and V is TRBV7-9, with D hard to call. The germline CDR1 and CDR2 sequences are SEHNR and FQNEAQ (reference sequence). Trimming removed 1 base from V and 3 bases from J, with 6 bases in between. There are 14 residues in the CDR3. CDR3 protein: CASSLGGDTGELFF. CDR3 coding DNA: TGTGCCAGCAGCTTAGGTGGAGACACCGGGGAGCTGTTTTTT.

The chain has TRBV13 and TRBJ2-5, with 8 positions matching TRBD2. Germline CDR1 PRHDT, CDR2 FYEKMQ (reference sequence). Unmatched junction bases numbered 14, after V lost 6 bases and J lost 5 bases. The CDR3 consists of 16 residues. The CDR3 is CASSTQRGLPHETQYF. In DNA, the CDR3 is TGTGCCAGCAGTACCCAGCGGGGGCTTCCTCACGAGACCCAGTACTTC. Variable domain in full (rest from reference TRBV13 and TRBJ2-5): AAGVIQSPRHLIKEKRETATLKCYPIPRHDTVYWYQQGPGQDPQFLISFYEKMQSDKGSIPDRFSAQQFSDYHSELNMSSLELGDSALYFCASSTQRGLPHETQYFGPGTRLLVL.

The CDR3 loop reads CASSLFFGTGTSGANVLTF. The CDR3 nucleotides are TGTGCCAGCAGCTTATTCTTCGGGACAGGGACTTCTGGGGCCAACGTCCTGACTTTC. This chain connects TRBV7-6 to TRBJ2-6, with 9 bases matching TRBD1. The V gene end was trimmed by 2 bases and the J gene end by 1 base; junction bases not matched to a gene: 9. The CDR3 extends over 19 amino acids. CDR1 is SGHVS and CDR2 is FNYEAQ in the germline V gene.

The CDR3 DNA is TGTGCCAGCAGCCAGGGGCCGGGAGGCACTGAAGCTTTCTTT. The encoded protein is CASSQGPGGTEAFF. V is TRBV7-3 and J is TRBJ1-1, with TRBD1 as a possible D gene (6 bases). Trimming shortened V by 5 bases and J by 4 bases, and 14 bases separated the two germline ends. Germline V gene data show CDR1 as SGHTA and CDR2 as FQGTGA. This CDR3 is 14 amino acids long.

The chain's CDR3 is CASSLVHRGRSEKLFF. The CDR3, as DNA: TGTGCCAGCAGCTTAGTTCACAGGGGAAGGAGTGAAAAACTGTTTTTT. V and J are TRBV7-2 and TRBJ1-4; 7 bases align to TRBD1. Germline CDR1 reads SGHTA; CDR2 reads FQGNSA. V gave up 1 base and J gave up 7 bases; unmatched junction bases: 9. There are 16 residues in the CDR3. The full variable domain, rest sourced from reference TRBV7-2 and TRBJ1-4, is GAGVSQSPSNKVTEKGKDVELRCDPISGHTALYWYRQSLGQGLEFLIYFQGNSAPDKSGLPSDRFSAERTGGSVSTLTIQRTQQEDSAVYLCASSLVHRGRSEKLFFGSGTQLSVL.

V is TRBV15 and J is TRBJ2-1; a possible D gene is TRBD2 (7 bases). V was clipped by 5 bases and J by 1 base, with 9 bases between them. Germline V gene sequence: CDR1 LNHNV, CDR2 YYDKDF (reference sequence). This CDR3 has 14 residues. CDR3 coding DNA: TGTGCCACCAGCGGGGGGGCGTCCTACAATGAGCAGTTCTTC. Protein: CATSGGASYNEQFF.

The V gene is TRBV30, the J gene TRBJ2-3, with D perhaps matching TRBD1 (7 bases). Germline V gene lookup returns CDR1 GTSNPN and CDR2 SVGIG (reference sequence). The CDR3 runs to 14 residues. Trimming pared 2 bases from V and 7 bases from J, leaving 16 bases between. The CDR3 here is CAWSQGGPHHTQYF. CDR3 nucleotide sequence: TGTGCCTGGAGTCAGGGGGGCCCACACCATACGCAGTATTTT.

V and J are TRBV2 and TRBJ2-1; 8 nucleotides align to TRBD2. Looked up from germline, CDR1 is SNHLY and CDR2 is FYNNEI. J gave up 2 bases and V 5 bases, and 2 bases lay outside the gene matches. This CDR3 spans 14 amino acids. The CDR3 sequence: CASSPGLAYNEQFF. In DNA form, the CDR3 reads TGTGCCAGCAGTCCGGGACTAGCCTACAATGAGCAGTTCTTC.

The chain carries TRBV7-9 and TRBJ2-7, with D maybe TRBD1 (5 bases). V gave up 4 bases and J gave up 2 bases, with 9 bases separating them. Germline CDR1 is SEHNR and CDR2 is FQNEAQ (reference sequence). The CDR3 is 13 amino acids. The CDR3 protein is CASSSTDTYEQYF. Written as DNA, the CDR3 is TGTGCCAGCAGCTCGACAGACACCTACGAGCAGTACTTC. Looking up the rest from reference TRBV7-9 and TRBJ2-7 gives the full variable domain: DTGVSQNPRHKITKRGQNVTFRCDPISEHNRLYWYRQTLGQGPEFLTYFQNEAQLEKSRLLSDRFSAERPKGSFSTLEIQRTEQGDSAMYLCASSSTDTYEQYFGPGTRLTVT.

The V and J genes are TRBV2 and TRBJ2-6; a weak D match, TRBD1 (6 bases). This CDR3 has 17 residues. CDR1 and CDR2 from the germline V gene are SNHLY and FYNNEI. V was shortened by 7 bases and J by 0 bases, with 16 bases between the two germline ends. DNA of the CDR3: TGTGCCAGCAAATGGACAGCGGCCCTCTCTGGGGCCAACGTCCTGACTTTC. It yields the protein CASKWTAALSGANVLTF.

This rearrangement joins TRBV29-1 to TRBJ1-1, with D perhaps TRBD1 (5 bases). The length of the CDR3 is 14 residues. Germline CDR1 SQVTM, CDR2 ANQGSEA. V lost 0 bases and J 9 bases, leaving 17 bases between the germline ends. The CDR3 bases are TGCAGCGTTGAAGATCCGGGGACCGGACCGAAAGCTTTCTTT. It specifies CSVEDPGTGPKAFF.

The rearrangement uses TRBV27 and TRBJ2-3; maybe TRBD2 (6 bases). Germline loops: CDR1 MNHEY, CDR2 SMNVEV (reference sequence). Trimming shortened V by 5 bases and J by 2 bases, and 11 bases separated the two germline ends. The CDR3 consists of 14 residues. CDR3: CASSKAGSTDTQYF. The CDR3, as DNA: TGTGCCAGCAGTAAGGCGGGGTCCACAGATACGCAGTATTTT.

The chain carries TRBV5-1 and TRBJ2-7; a possible D gene is TRBD2 (6 bases). Germline V gene data show CDR1 as SGHRS and CDR2 as YFSETQ. V was shortened by 4 bases and J by 2 bases, with 10 bases between the two germline ends. CDR3 length: 13 amino acids. The CDR3 nucleotides read TGCGCCAGCAGCCCGGAGGGAACCTACGAGCAGTACTTC. It specifies CASSPEGTYEQYF.

This chain joins TRBV30 and TRBJ1-2; possibly TRBD1 for D (5 bases). CDR1 and CDR2 from the germline V gene are GTSNPN and SVGIG (reference sequence). The CDR3 is made up of 15 amino acids. The germline V and J ends were trimmed by 2 bases and 4 bases, with 17 bases remaining between them. CDR3 protein: CAWSTQGPRGYGYTF. The DNA for the CDR3 is TGTGCCTGGAGTACTCAGGGACCTAGAGGCTATGGCTACACCTTC.

This clone was detected only a few times. The chain couples TRBV5-4 to TRBJ2-5; perhaps TRBD2 as D (5 bases). The CDR3 is made up of 13 amino acids. The germline gives CDR1 SGHNT, CDR2 YYREEE (reference sequence). V dropped 4 bases and J dropped 5 bases, with 12 bases sitting between them. CDR3 loop: CASSPTKIETQYF. The CDR3 nucleotides are TGTGCCAGCAGCCCGACTAAAATCGAGACCCAGTACTTC. The variable domain in full, completed from reference TRBV5-4 and TRBJ2-5, reads ETGVTQSPTHLIKTRGQQVTLRCSSQSGHNTVSWYQQALGQGPQFIFQYYREEENGRGNFPPRFSGLQFPNYSSELNVNALELDDSALYLCASSPTKIETQYFGPGTRLLVL.

This clone was observed once. This rearrangement joins TRBV28 to TRBJ2-4; 8 bases line up with TRBD1. The V and J ends lost 5 bases and 4 bases, in that order; junction bases with no gene match: 4. CDR3 length: 14 amino acids. Germline CDR1 and CDR2: MDHEN and SYDVKM. CDR3 protein: CASSPGQDKNIQYF. Written as DNA, the CDR3 is TGTGCCAGCAGTCCGGGACAGGATAAAAACATTCAGTACTTC.

This clone was counted only a few times. The rearrangement links TRBV29-1 to TRBJ2-3; D perhaps matches TRBD2 (5 bases). The CDR3 consists of 13 residues. V was cut by 7 bases and J by 4 bases, with 15 bases left in between. Germline V gives CDR1 SQVTM, CDR2 ANQGSEA. The CDR3 reads CSAGGPGSDTQYF. The CDR3 DNA sequence: TGCAGCGCTGGAGGTCCTGGCTCAGATACGCAGTATTTT.